This entry features one T cell receptor (beta chain) sequence. The data were taken from a study of blood T cell repertoires in COVID-19. Generated by immunoSEQ multiplex PCR, the TCRdb table keeps only in-frame clones and is missing some. The sample holds over 75,000 clones, 75% to 90% seen once. Germline V gives CDR1 SQVTM, CDR2 ANQGSEA. V lost 5 bases and J lost 0; bases outside the gene matches: 3. The CDR3 length is 13 residues. What was sequenced was peripheral blood. The chain has TRBV29-1 and TRBJ1-1; TRBD1 matches at 7 bases. This TCR was sampled from a human donor with active COVID-19. The donor label of this sample is uncertain. The chain's CDR3 is CSVQGQMNTEAFF. The CDR3 bases are TGCAGCGTTCAGGGACAGATGAACACTGAAGCTTTCTTT.